Below are 9 T cell receptor beta chains sequenced from a single sample in a study of blood T cell repertoires in COVID-19. The assay was immunoSEQ multiplex PCR, and TCRdb's table has in-frame clones only and misses some. Here the sample spans 150,000 to 200,000 clones, around four fifths being singletons. Material: peripheral blood. The receptors were sampled from a woman aged 25 to 39 with acute or convalescent COVID-19.

This chain joins TRBV7-3 and TRBJ2-2; D is perhaps TRBD2 (5 bases). Germline CDR1 SGHTA, CDR2 FQGTGA. The V end lost 2 bases, the J end lost 6 bases, and 10 bases lay between the germline ends. The CDR3 is made up of 14 amino acids. The CDR3 DNA reads TGTGCCAGCAGCTTAGTGGACTCTGCCGGGGAGCTGTTTTTT. Its translation: CASSLVDSAGELFF.

The chain is built from TRBV20-1 and TRBJ1-1; D remains unclear. V shed 3 bases and J shed 6 bases, with 17 bases lying between them. CDR1 is DFQATT, CDR2 SNEGSKA, per germline (reference sequence). The CDR3 has 14 amino acids. CDR3 bases: TGCAGTGCTAGTCCAGGCCAGAACCGAGCTGAAGCTTTCTTT. Protein: CSASPGQNRAEAFF.

The chain couples TRBV27 to TRBJ2-1; a weak D match, TRBD1 (6 bases). CDR3 length equals 15 residues. V lost 6 bases, J lost 9 bases, and 21 bases lay in between. Germline-derived CDR1 and CDR2 are MNHEY and SMNVEV (reference sequence). The CDR3 DNA sequence: TGTGCCAGCAGGTCGCGTTTATCCACAGGGCCTGAGCAGTTCTTC. Encoded protein: CASRSRLSTGPEQFF.

A few counts support this clone. The rearrangement uses TRBV27 and TRBJ1-2, with 10 nucleotides matching TRBD1. The germline CDR1 and CDR2 sequences are MNHEY and SMNVEV (reference sequence). Trimming removed 6 bases from V and 8 bases from J; junction bases left unmatched: 9. The CDR3 consists of 14 residues. CDR3 in amino acids: CASRETGGAWGYTF. CDR3 DNA sequence: TGTGCCAGCAGGGAGACAGGGGGCGCGTGGGGCTACACCTTC.

This clone was recorded a few times. The V call is TRBV4-3, the J call TRBJ2-5; 11 nucleotides align to TRBD1. The germline CDR1 and CDR2 sequences are LGHNA and YSLEER. CDR3 length: 16 amino acids. V trimming: 4 bases; J trimming: 5 bases; junction bases outside the gene matches: 9. CDR3 nucleotides: TGCGCCAGCAGCCCAGGGGACAGGGGGATTTTTGAGACCCAGTACTTC. It encodes CASSPGDRGIFETQYF.

The rearrangement links TRBV24-1 to TRBJ1-1; D may be TRBD1 (5 bases). V lost 9 bases and J 11 bases, leaving 15 bases between the germline ends. In germline, CDR1 is KGHDR, CDR2 SFDVKD. This CDR3 has 11 residues. The CDR3 DNA is TGTGCCACCGGACACGCTTTGCAGGCTTTCTTT. Protein: CATGHALQAFF.

J is TRBJ2-1 and V is TRBV6-6; 7 bases match TRBD1. The CDR3 loop spans 14 amino acids. The germline V gene encodes CDR1 MNHNY and CDR2 SVGAGI (reference sequence). J lost 6 bases, V lost 4 bases, and 6 bases had no gene match. The CDR3, as DNA: TGTGCCAGCAGTTTCTCTTCAGGGGGCAATGAGCAGTTCTTC. Translation gives CASSFSSGGNEQFF.

The chain combines TRBV18 with TRBJ2-7; 9 bases are shared with TRBD1. Germline CDR1 is KGHSH and CDR2 is LQKENI. The CDR3 totals 17 residues. The V gene end was trimmed by 0 bases and the J gene end by 1 base; junction bases not matched to a gene: 7. The CDR3 sequence is CASSPPNLQGASYEQYF. For the CDR3, the DNA is TGTGCCAGCTCACCACCGAACTTACAGGGGGCTTCCTACGAGCAGTACTTC.

The chain is built from TRBV7-9 and TRBJ1-1; 10 bases fit TRBD1. Trimming removed 5 bases from V and 5 bases from J; junction bases left unmatched: 11. CDR1 is SEHNR and CDR2 is FQNEAQ in the germline V gene (reference sequence). The length of the CDR3 is 16 residues. The CDR3 DNA is TGTGCCAGCAGCCATCGAAGGACAGGGGGTAGGACTGAAGCTTTCTTT. The encoded protein is CASSHRRTGGRTEAFF.